These 2 T cell receptor beta chains came from one sample sequenced in a study of blood T cell repertoires in COVID-19. Clones were read by immunoSEQ multiplex PCR, and TCRdb kept only the in-frame ones, dropping some. The table lists 250,000 or so clones, roughly 87% of them singletons. The sample was peripheral blood. The source of these receptors is a woman aged 40 to 55 who had recovered from COVID-19.

V is TRBV6-5 and J is TRBJ1-1; TRBD1 matches at 8 bases. V gave up 6 bases and J gave up 5 bases; unmatched junction bases: 8. This CDR3 is built from 14 residues. Germline CDR1 MNHEY, CDR2 SVGAGI. The CDR3 DNA reads as TGTGCCAGCAGCCGGACAGGGATGATTACTGAAGCTTTCTTT. Its translation: CASSRTGMITEAFF.

CDR3 bases: TGTGCCAGCAGGGTACAGGGGACGGAGGGCTACACCTTC. Amino acid sequence: CASRVQGTEGYTF. The V call is TRBV6-6, the J call TRBJ1-2; TRBD1 aligns across 7 bases. Germline V CDR1 and CDR2: MNHNY, SVGAGI (reference sequence). Trimming removed 6 bases from V and 8 bases from J; junction bases left unmatched: 9. This CDR3 is built from 13 residues.